The 11 T cell receptor beta chains below were found in one sample sequenced in a study of early stage breast cancer tumors. Assay: immunoSEQ multiplex PCR; the TCRdb copy retains only in-frame clones and omits some. The profile covers some 7,800 clones, with 70% to 85% appearing a single time and 7.5% to 9.5% taken by the ten largest. Sequenced input: normal breast tissue next to the tumor. The receptors come from a person aged 55 to 75 with breast cancer.

The V call is TRBV28, the J call TRBJ1-2, with D maybe TRBD1 (6 bases). Germline lookup yields CDR1 MDHEN and CDR2 SYDVKM. The CDR3 has 13 residues. Trimming stripped 6 bases from V and 8 bases from J, with 16 bases between. The CDR3 DNA reads as TGTGCCAGCAGGGGCGGGACATCAAAAGGCTACACCTTC. This codes for CASRGGTSKGYTF.

The V gene is TRBV29-1, the J gene TRBJ2-5; possibly TRBD1 for D (6 bases). CDR1 is SQVTM, CDR2 ANQGSEA, per germline. V was shortened by 6 bases and J by 6 bases, with 11 bases between the two germline ends. The CDR3 sequence is 11 residues long. Here the CDR3 DNA reads TGCAGCGTAGGCACAGGGCAGACCCAGTACTTC. The encoded protein is CSVGTGQTQYF.

The rearrangement joins TRBV10-3 to TRBJ2-2; 9 bases match TRBD1. The CDR3 loop spans 16 amino acids. Trimming removed 4 bases from V and 6 bases from J; junction bases left unmatched: 9. The germline V gene encodes CDR1 ENHRY and CDR2 SYGVKD. The CDR3 is CAISGMGQGTAGELFF. DNA for the CDR3: TGTGCCATCAGTGGAATGGGACAGGGAACAGCCGGGGAGCTGTTTTTT.

V is TRBV19 and J is TRBJ2-3; 7 positions match TRBD2. The CDR3 totals 14 residues. Germline V gene data show CDR1 as LNHDA and CDR2 as SQIVND (reference sequence). The trim removed 5 bases at V and 4 bases at J, leaving 6 bases unmatched. CDR3 DNA sequence: TGTGCCAGTAGTTGGGAGGGGCTCGCAGATACGCAGTATTTT. Protein: CASSWEGLADTQYF.

The rearrangement links TRBV27 to TRBJ1-2, with a weak D call TRBD1 (5 bases). The germline V gene encodes CDR1 MNHEY and CDR2 SMNVEV (reference sequence). The CDR3 extends over 15 amino acids. Trimming shortened V by 5 bases and J by 4 bases, and 17 bases separated the two germline ends. The CDR3: CASSGAGTQAYGYTF. The DNA for the CDR3 is TGTGCCAGCAGTGGCGCCGGGACCCAAGCCTATGGCTACACCTTC.

V and J are TRBV19 and TRBJ1-5; possibly TRBD1 for D (5 bases). CDR1 is LNHDA and CDR2 is SQIVND in the germline V gene (reference sequence). Trimming shortened V by 1 base and J by 6 bases, and 13 bases separated the two germline ends. This CDR3 has 15 amino acids. The CDR3 sequence: CASSIGGGSSQPQHF. CDR3 coding DNA: TGTGCCAGTAGTATAGGGGGGGGATCAAGTCAGCCCCAGCATTTT.

The genes are TRBV6-1 and TRBJ2-3; 8 positions agree with TRBD1. Per germline, CDR1 MNHNS and CDR2 SASEGT. The J segment lost 6 bases and the V segment lost 4 bases, leaving 6 bases of the junction unmatched. This CDR3 comprises 14 residues. CDR3 sequence reads: CASSVQGVDDTQYF. In DNA form, the CDR3 reads TGTGCCAGCAGTGTACAGGGGGTTGACGATACGCAGTATTTT.

This clone was observed a few times. V is TRBV2 and J is TRBJ1-4, with TRBD1 matching 8 bases. CDR3 size: 18 residues. Germline CDR1 and CDR2: SNHLY and FYNNEI. J was trimmed by 7 bases and V by 6 bases; bases with no gene match: 19. The CDR3 loop is CASRSLAGQGGLSEKLFF. DNA for the CDR3: TGTGCCAGCAGGAGTTTGGCTGGACAGGGTGGTTTGAGTGAAAAACTGTTTTTT.

This clone was seen a few times. The chain links TRBV5-4 to TRBJ1-2, with TRBD1 identical over 8 bases. The CDR3 spans 12 residues. The junction had 7 bases not matched to a gene; V was cut back by 4 bases and J by 11 bases. Germline V gene data show CDR1 as SGHNT and CDR2 as YYREEE (reference sequence). The CDR3 coding sequence is TGTGCCAGCAGCCCGCAGGGGGCTCCATACACCTTC. Protein product: CASSPQGAPYTF.

This chain connects TRBV7-9 to TRBJ2-7; a possible D gene is TRBD2 (5 bases). The V gene's germline CDR1 is SEHNR and CDR2 FQNEAQ (reference sequence). Trimming took 7 bases from V and 5 from J, leaving 18 bases between them. This CDR3 comprises 14 residues. The CDR3 region is CASTPLTGSHEQYF. The CDR3 DNA reads as TGTGCCAGCACCCCCCTGACGGGGTCCCACGAGCAGTACTTC.

The genes are TRBV5-1 and TRBJ1-1; possible D gene TRBD1, 6 bases. V lost 3 bases, J lost 0 bases, and 9 bases lay in between. Germline V gives CDR1 SGHRS, CDR2 YFSETQ. There are 14 residues in the CDR3. This CDR3 reads CASSYGGMNTEAFF. CDR3 nucleotides: TGCGCCAGCAGCTACGGGGGCATGAACACTGAAGCTTTCTTT.